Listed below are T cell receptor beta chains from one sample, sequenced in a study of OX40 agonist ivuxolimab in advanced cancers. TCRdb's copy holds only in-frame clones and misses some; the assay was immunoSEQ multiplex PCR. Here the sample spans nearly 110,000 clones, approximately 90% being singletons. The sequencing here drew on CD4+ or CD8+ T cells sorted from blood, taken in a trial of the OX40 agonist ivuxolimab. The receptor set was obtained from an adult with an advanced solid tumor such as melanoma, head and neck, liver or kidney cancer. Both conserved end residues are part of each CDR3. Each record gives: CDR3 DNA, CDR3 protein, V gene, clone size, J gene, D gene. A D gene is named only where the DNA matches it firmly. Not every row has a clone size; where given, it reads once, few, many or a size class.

CDR3nt: TGTGCCTGGACGGGGGCGCTAGGTTACGAGCAGTACTTC
CDR3aa: CAWTGALGYEQYF
v_gene: TRBV30
abundance: -
j_gene: TRBJ2-7
d_gene: -

CDR3nt: TGTGCCAGCAGCTTACAGGGTTCAAGGGGACAAGAGACCCAGTACTTC
CDR3aa: CASSLQGSRGQETQYF
v_gene: TRBV7-3
abundance: -
j_gene: TRBJ2-5
d_gene: -

CDR3nt: TGCGCCAGCAGCTTAACGGTGGAGTGGAGTGGCTACACCTTC
CDR3aa: CASSLTVEWSGYTF
v_gene: TRBV5-1
abundance: few
j_gene: TRBJ1-2
d_gene: -

CDR3nt: TGCGCCAGACTTAAGCAGTGTGGGCCTTCCTACGAGCAGTACTTC
CDR3aa: CARLKQCGPSYEQYF
v_gene: TRBV5-1
abundance: -
j_gene: TRBJ2-7
d_gene: -

CDR3nt: TGTGCCAGCAGTGAGACAGGAACCGGGGAGCTGTTTTTT
CDR3aa: CASSETGTGELFF
v_gene: TRBV2
abundance: once
j_gene: TRBJ2-2
d_gene: -

CDR3nt: TGTGCCACCAGCAGAGTCGTCGGACTAGCGGGGTCAAGCTCCTACGAGCAGTACTTC
CDR3aa: CATSRVVGLAGSSSYEQYF
v_gene: TRBV15
abundance: -
j_gene: TRBJ2-7
d_gene: TRBD2

CDR3nt: TGTGCCAGCAGCGGACAGGGGGCGCTACGTGAGCAGTTCTTC
CDR3aa: CASSGQGALREQFF
v_gene: TRBV11-2
abundance: -
j_gene: TRBJ2-1
d_gene: TRBD1

CDR3nt: TGTGCCAGCTCACCTTACAGGGGGCAGACAGATACGCAGTATTTT
CDR3aa: CASSPYRGQTDTQYF
v_gene: TRBV18
abundance: -
j_gene: TRBJ2-3
d_gene: TRBD1

CDR3nt: TGTGCCAGCAGCTCGACTAACCGGGAGACCCAGTACTTC
CDR3aa: CASSSTNRETQYF
v_gene: TRBV7-2
abundance: -
j_gene: TRBJ2-5
d_gene: -

CDR3nt: TGTGCCAGCAAGGGGGGATTGTACCAAGAGACCCAGTACTTC
CDR3aa: CASKGGLYQETQYF
v_gene: TRBV28
abundance: -
j_gene: TRBJ2-5
d_gene: -

CDR3nt: TGTGCCAGCAGTGTGGGGGTATCTAATTCACCCCTCCACTTT
CDR3aa: CASSVGVSNSPLHF
v_gene: TRBV25-1
abundance: -
j_gene: TRBJ1-6
d_gene: -

CDR3nt: TGTGCCAGCAGTAAAAACCGGGACAGGGCCCTCACCGGGGAGCTGTTTTTT
CDR3aa: CASSKNRDRALTGELFF
v_gene: TRBV7-8
abundance: -
j_gene: TRBJ2-2
d_gene: TRBD1

CDR3nt: TGCGCCAGCAGTGCTGGGACTAGCGGGGAGTATTTT
CDR3aa: CASSAGTSGEYF
v_gene: TRBV10-1
abundance: few
j_gene: TRBJ2-3
d_gene: TRBD2

CDR3nt: TGTGCCAGCAGCGTAGTGGGACAGGGCGCGATTTATGGCTACACCTTC
CDR3aa: CASSVVGQGAIYGYTF
v_gene: TRBV9
abundance: once
j_gene: TRBJ1-2
d_gene: TRBD1

CDR3nt: TGTGCCAGCAGCGTACGACTCCAGGATACGCAGTATTTT
CDR3aa: CASSVRLQDTQYF
v_gene: TRBV9
abundance: -
j_gene: TRBJ2-3
d_gene: -

CDR3nt: TGTGCCTGGAGTACAGGGGCGAGCAATCAGCCCCAGCATTTT
CDR3aa: CAWSTGASNQPQHF
v_gene: TRBV30
abundance: -
j_gene: TRBJ1-5
d_gene: TRBD1

CDR3nt: TGTGCCAGCAGTGACTCCGGACAGGGGGGAAATTCACCCCTCCACTTT
CDR3aa: CASSDSGQGGNSPLHF
v_gene: TRBV25-1
abundance: -
j_gene: TRBJ1-6
d_gene: TRBD1

CDR3nt: TGTGCCAGCAGGGATGGCACTGAAGCTTTCTTT
CDR3aa: CASRDGTEAFF
v_gene: TRBV2
abundance: once
j_gene: TRBJ1-1
d_gene: -

CDR3nt: TGTGCCAGCAGCCCCGGACAGAGCACAGATACGCAGTATTTT
CDR3aa: CASSPGQSTDTQYF
v_gene: TRBV7-2
abundance: -
j_gene: TRBJ2-3
d_gene: -

CDR3nt: TGTGCCAGCGGCATTACTAGCGGGGGGGCCAACGTCCTGACTTTC
CDR3aa: CASGITSGGANVLTF
v_gene: TRBV28
abundance: once
j_gene: TRBJ2-6
d_gene: TRBD2

CDR3nt: TGTGCCAGCAGCTTGGGCTTACTCGGACTAGCGGGCACAGATACGCAGTATTTT
CDR3aa: CASSLGLLGLAGTDTQYF
v_gene: TRBV11-3
abundance: -
j_gene: TRBJ2-3
d_gene: TRBD2

CDR3nt: TGTGCCAGCTCACCGGACAGGGTACGCGAAAAACTGTTTTTT
CDR3aa: CASSPDRVREKLFF
v_gene: TRBV18
abundance: -
j_gene: TRBJ1-4
d_gene: TRBD1

CDR3nt: TGTGCTAGCAGCACCACTAGCGGGGGGGGCATAGATACGCAGTATTTT
CDR3aa: CASSTTSGGGIDTQYF
v_gene: TRBV7-7
abundance: -
j_gene: TRBJ2-3
d_gene: TRBD2

CDR3nt: TGTGCCAGCCGACAGGGGACTAATCAGCCCCAGCATTTT
CDR3aa: CASRQGTNQPQHF
v_gene: TRBV28
abundance: -
j_gene: TRBJ1-5
d_gene: TRBD1

CDR3nt: TGTGCCAGCAGACCCGGGTCCGACTATGGCTACACCTTC
CDR3aa: CASRPGSDYGYTF
v_gene: TRBV28
abundance: -
j_gene: TRBJ1-2
d_gene: -

CDR3nt: TGCGCCAGCAGCCAAACGTCCGGAGGGGAGACCCAGTACTTC
CDR3aa: CASSQTSGGETQYF
v_gene: TRBV4-3
abundance: -
j_gene: TRBJ2-5
d_gene: -

CDR3nt: TGTGCCAGCAGCTTAGGGACAGGGGGCTATAGCAATCAGCCCCAGCATTTT
CDR3aa: CASSLGTGGYSNQPQHF
v_gene: TRBV7-9
abundance: few
j_gene: TRBJ1-5
d_gene: TRBD1

CDR3nt: TGTGCCAGCAGCACGGACAGGTTGAACACCGGGGAGCTGTTTTTT
CDR3aa: CASSTDRLNTGELFF
v_gene: TRBV11-2
abundance: -
j_gene: TRBJ2-2
d_gene: TRBD1

CDR3nt: TGTGCCAGCAGTCCAGACGGTAAATATGGCTACACCTTC
CDR3aa: CASSPDGKYGYTF
v_gene: TRBV7-2
abundance: -
j_gene: TRBJ1-2
d_gene: -

CDR3nt: TGTGCCAGCAGCCCTTTGACAGGGCTCTACGAGCAGTACTTC
CDR3aa: CASSPLTGLYEQYF
v_gene: TRBV7-6
abundance: -
j_gene: TRBJ2-7
d_gene: TRBD1

CDR3nt: TGCAGTGCAAATCAGGGTTACGAGCAGTACTTC
CDR3aa: CSANQGYEQYF
v_gene: TRBV20-1
abundance: -
j_gene: TRBJ2-7
d_gene: -

CDR3nt: TGTGCCAGCAGCGTAGGGGGGGCCTTCTCCTACGAGCAGTACTTC
CDR3aa: CASSVGGAFSYEQYF
v_gene: TRBV9
abundance: -
j_gene: TRBJ2-7
d_gene: -

CDR3nt: TGTGCCAGCAGCCCAGCCGGGGGCGTATATTTCACTGAAGCTTTCTTT
CDR3aa: CASSPAGGVYFTEAFF
v_gene: TRBV9
abundance: -
j_gene: TRBJ1-1
d_gene: -

CDR3nt: TGCGCCAGCAGCTCCCAAGAGACCCAGTACTTC
CDR3aa: CASSSQETQYF
v_gene: TRBV5-1
abundance: few
j_gene: TRBJ2-5
d_gene: -

CDR3nt: TGTGCCAGCAGCTGGACAGGGGCTGAAGAGACCCAGTACTTC
CDR3aa: CASSWTGAEETQYF
v_gene: TRBV7-2
abundance: -
j_gene: TRBJ2-5
d_gene: TRBD1

CDR3nt: TGTGCCAGCAGCTCACCGCAAGAGACCCAGTACTTC
CDR3aa: CASSSPQETQYF
v_gene: TRBV7-6
abundance: -
j_gene: TRBJ2-5
d_gene: -

CDR3nt: TGTGCCAGCATCCCAAATAAGGGTCTTTCCTACGAGCAGTACTTC
CDR3aa: CASIPNKGLSYEQYF
v_gene: TRBV2
abundance: -
j_gene: TRBJ2-7
d_gene: -

CDR3nt: TGTGCCACCCGGACTAGCGGGGGCTACGAGCAGTACTTC
CDR3aa: CATRTSGGYEQYF
v_gene: TRBV19
abundance: few
j_gene: TRBJ2-7
d_gene: TRBD2

CDR3nt: TGTGCCAGCGGCACTCGGGTGGGGGCTAACTATGGCTACACCTTC
CDR3aa: CASGTRVGANYGYTF
v_gene: TRBV7-6
abundance: -
j_gene: TRBJ1-2
d_gene: -

CDR3nt: TGTGCCAGCAGCGACGGGACAGGGGGCGTCTATGGCTACACCTTC
CDR3aa: CASSDGTGGVYGYTF
v_gene: TRBV2
abundance: -
j_gene: TRBJ1-2
d_gene: TRBD1

CDR3nt: TGTGCTAGTGGTTTGGTAACAGGGGACACTGAAGCTTTCTTT
CDR3aa: CASGLVTGDTEAFF
v_gene: TRBV12-5
abundance: -
j_gene: TRBJ1-1
d_gene: TRBD1

CDR3nt: TGTGCCAGCAGCTTAGCGGGGTTGGGATATAATTCACCCCTCCACTTT
CDR3aa: CASSLAGLGYNSPLHF
v_gene: TRBV7-2
abundance: -
j_gene: TRBJ1-6
d_gene: -

CDR3nt: TGTGCCAGCAGCCAAGGGACAGGGAGACACGAGCAGTACTTC
CDR3aa: CASSQGTGRHEQYF
v_gene: TRBV7-3
abundance: -
j_gene: TRBJ2-7
d_gene: TRBD1

CDR3nt: TGTGCCAGCAGCTTCGGGCAGGGGAGAAAAGAGACCCAGTACTTC
CDR3aa: CASSFGQGRKETQYF
v_gene: TRBV7-2
abundance: -
j_gene: TRBJ2-5
d_gene: -